The 3 T cell receptor beta chains below all came from one sample that was sequenced in a study of blood T cells in healthy people across ages. Next came a second PCR, run for roughly 6 to 11 cycles, which used a sample-barcoded 5' primer along with a J-beta primer mix. Each CDR3 protein is one row after TCRdb ran MiXCR on the 5' RACE reads. The table records roughly 790,000 distinct CDR3 sequences, 35% to 45% of them present only once. Sequenced material: blood. These receptors came from a woman aged 60-75 years in good health.

The chain carries TRBV7-2 and TRBJ2-4; 13 bases agree with TRBD2. The germline V gene has CDR1 SGHTA and CDR2 FQGNSA. Trimming took 4 bases from V and 5 from J; bases not matched to a gene: 11. This CDR3 comprises 18 residues. The CDR3: CASSSLGLAGLVENIQYF. The DNA of the CDR3 is TGTGCCAGCAGCTCTCTGGGACTAGCGGGATTGGTGGAAAACATTCAGTACTTC.

The CDR3 region is CASSLGSGTAFGSGTGYTF. The CDR3 nucleotides read TGTGCCAGCAGCTTGGGATCCGGGACAGCGTTTGGGTCAGGGACCGGCTACACCTTC. The rearrangement links TRBV5-6 to TRBJ1-2, with 7 nucleotides matching TRBD1. The V segment lost 0 bases and the J segment 8 bases; nucleotides outside the gene matches: 22. The CDR3 sequence is 19 residues long. The V gene's germline CDR1 is SGHDT and CDR2 YYEEEE.

V is TRBV20-1 and J is TRBJ2-5; 7 bases align to TRBD2. Losses at the gene ends were 6 bases for V and 5 bases for J; bases not matched to a gene: 9. CDR3 length: 13 amino acids. The V gene's germline CDR1 is DFQATT and CDR2 SNEGSKA (reference sequence). The CDR3 spells CSARRTSQETQYF. Written as DNA, the CDR3 is TGCAGTGCGAGAAGGACTAGTCAGGAGACCCAGTACTTC.